A selection of T cell receptor beta chains follows, all from one sample in a study of cytomegalovirus exposure and HLA in healthy donors. The table came from immunoSEQ multiplex PCR; TCRdb's copy has only in-frame clones and leaves some out. The sample contains 200,000 to 250,000 clones, 82% of which appear only once. The sample consisted of PBMCs. These receptors all come from a woman between 35 and 50 years old in good health and CMV-seronegative. Each CDR3 is given with its conserved first and last residue. The order of the fields is CDR3 DNA, CDR3 protein, J gene, clone size, D gene, V gene. The D gene is left open where the match is weak. Clone size appears in some rows only: once, few, many, or a class for an expanded clone.

cdr3_nt: TGTGCCAGCAGCGTCGGACTAGAAGGAGATACGCAGTATTTT
cdr3_aa: CASSVGLEGDTQYF
j_call: TRBJ2-3
clone_size: NA
d_call: TRBD2
v_call: TRBV9

cdr3_nt: TGCAGCGTTGAAAGAGTGACTAGCGGGGCCTACGAGCAGTACTTC
cdr3_aa: CSVERVTSGAYEQYF
j_call: TRBJ2-7
clone_size: NA
d_call: TRBD2
v_call: TRBV29-1

cdr3_nt: TGTGCCAGCAGCCAAGCCCAGGGATGGATGAACACTGAAGCTTTCTTT
cdr3_aa: CASSQAQGWMNTEAFF
j_call: TRBJ1-1
clone_size: few
d_call: NA
v_call: TRBV4-2

cdr3_nt: TGTGCCAGCAGTGACCAGGTATCCGCTGTCTACGAGCAGTACTTC
cdr3_aa: CASSDQVSAVYEQYF
j_call: TRBJ2-7
clone_size: NA
d_call: NA
v_call: TRBV6-1

cdr3_nt: TGTGCCAGCAGCAGCGGGACGGTTAACTATGGCTACACCTTC
cdr3_aa: CASSSGTVNYGYTF
j_call: TRBJ1-2
clone_size: NA
d_call: NA
v_call: TRBV5-4

cdr3_nt: TGCGCCAGCAGCTTTGGCCCTAGCGGGGGCAGTGCAGATACGCAGTATTTT
cdr3_aa: CASSFGPSGGSADTQYF
j_call: TRBJ2-3
clone_size: NA
d_call: TRBD2
v_call: TRBV5-1

cdr3_nt: TGCGCCAGCAGCCAAGACCACAGCTCTGGAAACACCATATATTTT
cdr3_aa: CASSQDHSSGNTIYF
j_call: TRBJ1-3
clone_size: few
d_call: NA
v_call: TRBV4-3

cdr3_nt: TGTGCCAGCAGACCAACGGGGGGGAATGAAAAACTGTTTTTT
cdr3_aa: CASRPTGGNEKLFF
j_call: TRBJ1-4
clone_size: NA
d_call: NA
v_call: TRBV6-6

cdr3_nt: TGTGCCAGCATTAGGGACAGGAACACCGGGGAGCTGTTTTTT
cdr3_aa: CASIRDRNTGELFF
j_call: TRBJ2-2
clone_size: NA
d_call: TRBD1
v_call: TRBV2

cdr3_nt: TGTGCCAGCAGCTCACTAGCGGGGAACACCGGGGAGCTGTTTTTT
cdr3_aa: CASSSLAGNTGELFF
j_call: TRBJ2-2
clone_size: NA
d_call: TRBD2
v_call: TRBV7-3